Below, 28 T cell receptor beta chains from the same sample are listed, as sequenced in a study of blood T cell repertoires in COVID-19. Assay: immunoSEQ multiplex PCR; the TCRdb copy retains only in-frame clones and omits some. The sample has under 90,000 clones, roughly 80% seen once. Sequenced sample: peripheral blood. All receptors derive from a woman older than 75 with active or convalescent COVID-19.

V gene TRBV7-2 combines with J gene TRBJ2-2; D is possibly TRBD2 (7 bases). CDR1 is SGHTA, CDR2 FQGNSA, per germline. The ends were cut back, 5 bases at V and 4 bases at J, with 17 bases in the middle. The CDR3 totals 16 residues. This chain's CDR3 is CASSPWGGQGTGELFF. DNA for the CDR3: TGTGCCAGCAGCCCCTGGGGGGGGCAAGGCACCGGGGAGCTGTTTTTT.

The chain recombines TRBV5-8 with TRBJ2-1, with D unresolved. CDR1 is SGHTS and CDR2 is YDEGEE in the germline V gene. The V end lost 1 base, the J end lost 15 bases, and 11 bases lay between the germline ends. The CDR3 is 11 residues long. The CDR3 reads CASSLRGQRFF. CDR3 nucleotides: TGTGCCAGCAGCTTGCGAGGCCAGCGGTTCTTC.

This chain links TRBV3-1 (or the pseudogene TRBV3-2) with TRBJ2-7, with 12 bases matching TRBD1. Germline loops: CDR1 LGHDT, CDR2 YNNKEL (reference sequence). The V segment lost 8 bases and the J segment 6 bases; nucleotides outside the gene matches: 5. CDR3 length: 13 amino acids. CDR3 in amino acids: CASRGDRGPEQYF. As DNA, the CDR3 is TGTGCCAGCCGGGGGGACAGGGGGCCCGAGCAGTACTTC.

CDR3 DNA sequence: TGTGCCAGCAGCTTAGGAGTGGCCGGGGAGCTGTTTTTT. Residues: CASSLGVAGELFF. The chain joins TRBV11-2 to TRBJ2-2, with unresolved D. Trimming cost V 1 base and J 6 bases, with 6 bases left between them. Germline V gives CDR1 SGHAT, CDR2 FQNNGV. This CDR3 contains 13 residues.

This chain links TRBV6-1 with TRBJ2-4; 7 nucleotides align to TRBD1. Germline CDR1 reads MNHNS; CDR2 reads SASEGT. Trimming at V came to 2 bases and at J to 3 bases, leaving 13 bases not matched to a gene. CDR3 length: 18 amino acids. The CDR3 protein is CASSERSAITGVKNIQYF. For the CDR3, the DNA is TGTGCCAGCAGTGAAAGGTCGGCGATTACAGGGGTCAAAAACATTCAGTACTTC.

The CDR3 is CASSLTQGGRETQYF. Here the CDR3 DNA reads TGTGCCAGCTCACTTACCCAGGGTGGGCGAGAGACCCAGTACTTC. J is TRBJ2-5 and V is TRBV18, with D possibly matching TRBD1 (5 bases). The CDR3 totals 15 residues. Germline V gene data show CDR1 as KGHSH and CDR2 as LQKENI. Between the trimmed V and J ends, which lost 4 bases and 4 bases, there was a span of 16 bases.

Written as DNA, the CDR3 is TGTGCCAGCAGGCCAGACAGGGGCGTTGAAGCTTTCTTT. This sequence encodes CASRPDRGVEAFF. This sequence joins TRBV5-4 and TRBJ1-1, with 8 bases matching TRBD1. Germline V gene lookup returns CDR1 SGHNT and CDR2 YYREEE (reference sequence). This CDR3 region has 13 residues. Unmatched junction bases numbered 7, after V lost 5 bases and J lost 7 bases.

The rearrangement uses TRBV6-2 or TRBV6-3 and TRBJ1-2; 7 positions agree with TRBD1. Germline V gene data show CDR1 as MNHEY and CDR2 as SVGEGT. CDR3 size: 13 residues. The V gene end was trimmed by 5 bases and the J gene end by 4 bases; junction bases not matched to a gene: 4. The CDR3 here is CASSTGQVYGYTF. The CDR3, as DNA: TGTGCCAGCAGTACAGGACAGGTCTATGGCTACACCTTC.

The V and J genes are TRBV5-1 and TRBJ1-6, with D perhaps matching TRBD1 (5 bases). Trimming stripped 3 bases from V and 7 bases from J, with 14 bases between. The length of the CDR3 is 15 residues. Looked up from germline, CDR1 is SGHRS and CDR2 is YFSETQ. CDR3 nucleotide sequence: TGCGCCAGCAGCTCCAACGGGGCGGGAAATTCACCCCTCCACTTT. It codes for CASSSNGAGNSPLHF.

In DNA form, the CDR3 reads TGCGCCAGCAGCTTGCTTGGCGGGAGGGCCTCAGACGAGCAGTACTTC. This encodes CASSLLGGRASDEQYF. The rearrangement uses TRBV5-1 and TRBJ2-7; 9 positions match TRBD2. The V gene's germline CDR1 is SGHRS and CDR2 YFSETQ. The CDR3 spans 16 residues. V trimming: 1 base; J trimming: 5 bases; junction bases outside the gene matches: 10.

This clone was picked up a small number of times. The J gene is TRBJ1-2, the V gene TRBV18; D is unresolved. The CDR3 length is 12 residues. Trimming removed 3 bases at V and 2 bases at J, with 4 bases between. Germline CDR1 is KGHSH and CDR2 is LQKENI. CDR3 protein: CASSPVNYGYTF. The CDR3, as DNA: TGTGCCAGCTCACCCGTGAACTATGGCTACACCTTC.

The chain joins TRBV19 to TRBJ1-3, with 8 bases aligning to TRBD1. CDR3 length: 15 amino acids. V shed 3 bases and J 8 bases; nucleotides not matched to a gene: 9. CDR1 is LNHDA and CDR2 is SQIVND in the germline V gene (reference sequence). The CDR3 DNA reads TGTGCCAGTAGTATTCGGACAGGGCAGGTGGACACCATATATTTT. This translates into CASSIRTGQVDTIYF.

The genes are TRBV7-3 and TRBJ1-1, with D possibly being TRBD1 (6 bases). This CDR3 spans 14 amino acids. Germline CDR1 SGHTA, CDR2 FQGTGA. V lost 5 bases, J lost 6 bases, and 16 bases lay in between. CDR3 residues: CASSPSDRNAEAFF. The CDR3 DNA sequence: TGTGCCAGCAGCCCTTCGGACAGAAATGCTGAAGCTTTCTTT.

CDR3 DNA: TGCGCCAGCCGGACAGGGTCAAATGAGCAGTTCTTC. This sequence encodes CASRTGSNEQFF. This chain connects TRBV4-1 to TRBJ2-1, with 8 bases lining up with TRBD1. CDR1 MGHRA and CDR2 YSYEKL come from the germline V gene. The CDR3 sequence is 12 residues long. With 8 bases clipped from V and 7 bases from J, the junction kept 4 bases outside the gene matches.

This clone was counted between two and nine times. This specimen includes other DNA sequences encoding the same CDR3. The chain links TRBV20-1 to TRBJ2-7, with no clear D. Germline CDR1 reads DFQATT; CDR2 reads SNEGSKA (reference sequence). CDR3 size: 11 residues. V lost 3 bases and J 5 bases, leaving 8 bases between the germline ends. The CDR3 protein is CSASSGHEQYF. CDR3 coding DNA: TGCAGTGCTAGCTCTGGCCACGAGCAGTACTTC.

For the CDR3, the DNA is TGTGCCAGAAAGGGAGGCAATGAGCAGTTCTTC. Its protein product is CARKGGNEQFF. The V and J genes are TRBV7-5 and TRBJ2-1; TRBD2 is taken as the D call from the table, unchecked against the DNA. TRBV7-5 is a documented pseudogene. The CDR3 is made up of 11 amino acids.

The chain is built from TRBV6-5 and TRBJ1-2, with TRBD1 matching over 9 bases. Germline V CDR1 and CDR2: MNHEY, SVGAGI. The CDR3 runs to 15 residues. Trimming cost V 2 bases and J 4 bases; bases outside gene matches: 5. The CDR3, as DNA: TGTGCCAGCAGTTACCGGGGACAGGGTGGCTATGGCTACACCTTC. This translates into CASSYRGQGGYGYTF.

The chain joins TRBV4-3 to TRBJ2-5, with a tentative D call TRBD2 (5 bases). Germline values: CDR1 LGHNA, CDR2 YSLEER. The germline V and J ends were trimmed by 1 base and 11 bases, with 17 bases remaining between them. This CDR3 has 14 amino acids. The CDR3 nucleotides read TGCGCCAGCAGCCAAGGCGGTTCCGGAGGAGCACAGTACTTC. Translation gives CASSQGGSGGAQYF.

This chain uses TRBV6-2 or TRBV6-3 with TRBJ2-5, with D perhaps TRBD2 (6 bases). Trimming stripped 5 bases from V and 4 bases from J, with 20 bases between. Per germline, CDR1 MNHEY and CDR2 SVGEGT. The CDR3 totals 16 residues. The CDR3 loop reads CASSPRGGTWGETQYF. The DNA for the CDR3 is TGTGCCAGCAGTCCCCGGGGCGGGACCTGGGGAGAGACCCAGTACTTC.

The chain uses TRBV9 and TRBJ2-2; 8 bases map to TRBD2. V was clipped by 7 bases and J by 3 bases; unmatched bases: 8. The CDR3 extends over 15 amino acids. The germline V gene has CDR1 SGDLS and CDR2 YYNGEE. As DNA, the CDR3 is TGTGCCAGCCGTGGGGCCGGGGGGGACACCGGGGAGCTGTTTTTT. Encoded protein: CASRGAGGDTGELFF.

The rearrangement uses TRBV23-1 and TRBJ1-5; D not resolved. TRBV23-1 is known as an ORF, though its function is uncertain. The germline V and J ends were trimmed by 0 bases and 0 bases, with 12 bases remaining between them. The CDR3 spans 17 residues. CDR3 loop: CASSQSRGSYSNQPQHF. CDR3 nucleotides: TGCGCCAGCAGTCAATCGCGCGGGTCCTATAGCAATCAGCCCCAGCATTTT.

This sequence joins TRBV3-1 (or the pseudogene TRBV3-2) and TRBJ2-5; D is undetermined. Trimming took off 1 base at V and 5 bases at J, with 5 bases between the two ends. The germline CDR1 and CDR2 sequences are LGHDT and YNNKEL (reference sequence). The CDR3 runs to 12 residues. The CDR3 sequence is CASSQGAETQYF. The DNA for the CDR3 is TGTGCCAGCAGCCAAGGTGCGGAGACCCAGTACTTC.

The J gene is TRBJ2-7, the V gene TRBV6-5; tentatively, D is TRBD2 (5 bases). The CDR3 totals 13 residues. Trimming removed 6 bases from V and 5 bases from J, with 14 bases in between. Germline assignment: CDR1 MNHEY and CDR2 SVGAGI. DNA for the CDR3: TGTGCCAGCAGGGACTCGGGTGTAGACGAGCAGTACTTC. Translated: CASRDSGVDEQYF.

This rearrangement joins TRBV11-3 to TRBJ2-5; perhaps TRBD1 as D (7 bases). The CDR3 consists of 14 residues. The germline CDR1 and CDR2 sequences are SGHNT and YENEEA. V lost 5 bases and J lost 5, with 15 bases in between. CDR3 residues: CASSLRGAEETQYF. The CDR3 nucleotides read TGTGCCAGCAGCCTCAGGGGGGCGGAGGAGACCCAGTACTTC. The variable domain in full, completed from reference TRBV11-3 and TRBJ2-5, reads EAGVVQSPRYKIIEKKQPVAFWCNPISGHNTLYWYLQNLGQGPELLIRYENEEAVDDSQLPKDRFSAERLKGVDSTLKIQPAELGDSAVYLCASSLRGAEETQYFGPGTRLLVL.

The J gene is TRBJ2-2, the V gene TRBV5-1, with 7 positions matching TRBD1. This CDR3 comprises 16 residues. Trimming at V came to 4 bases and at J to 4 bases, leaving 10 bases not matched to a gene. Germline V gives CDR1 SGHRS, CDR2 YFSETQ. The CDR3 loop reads CASSTFDRASTGELFF. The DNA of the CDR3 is TGCGCCAGCAGCACCTTCGACAGGGCAAGCACCGGGGAGCTGTTTTTT.

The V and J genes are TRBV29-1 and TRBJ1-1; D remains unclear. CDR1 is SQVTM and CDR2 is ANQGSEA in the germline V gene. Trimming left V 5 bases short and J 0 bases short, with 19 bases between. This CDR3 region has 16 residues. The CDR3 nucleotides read TGCAGCGTTACCTCACCCTTCGAGGGCTTGAACACTGAAGCTTTCTTT. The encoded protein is CSVTSPFEGLNTEAFF.

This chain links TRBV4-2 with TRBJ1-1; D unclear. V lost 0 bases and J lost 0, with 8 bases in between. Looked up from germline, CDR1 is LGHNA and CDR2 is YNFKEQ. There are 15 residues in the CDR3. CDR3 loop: CASSQEYLVNTEAFF. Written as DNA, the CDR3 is TGTGCCAGCAGCCAAGAATATCTAGTGAACACTGAAGCTTTCTTT.

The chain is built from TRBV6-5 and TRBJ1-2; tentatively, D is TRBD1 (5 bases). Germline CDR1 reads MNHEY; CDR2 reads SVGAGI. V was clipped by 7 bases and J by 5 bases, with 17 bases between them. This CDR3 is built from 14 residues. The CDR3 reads CASKVGQGGYGYTF. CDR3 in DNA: TGTGCCAGCAAGGTTGGGCAGGGAGGGTATGGCTACACCTTC.